This TCR beta chain was documented in a study of cytomegalovirus exposure and HLA in healthy donors. Study-wide results and limits: For cytomegalovirus status, the classifier reportedly gave diagnoses with high specificity and sensitivity. Reports indicate that TCR beta sequences accurately predicted the HLA-A and HLA-B alleles of most subjects.

Worth noting for this clone: Antigen specificity is unknown.

The CDR3 consists of 15 residues. The PCR employed 60 Vbeta primers together with 13 Jbeta primers. Only in-frame clones appear in the TCRdb table, and some are missing; sequencing was by immunoSEQ multiplex PCR. Among about 86,000 clones listed, about 75% were seen once. Material for sequencing was PBMCs. This clonotype was obtained from a female donor in good health and CMV-seronegative. The chain combines TRBV21-1 with TRBJ1-4; TRBD1, the table's D call, was not compared with the DNA. TRBV21-1 is labeled a pseudogene. The CDR3 loop reads CASSKHRGLGEKLFF. DNA of the CDR3: TGTGCCAGCAGCAAACACAGGGGGCTTGGGGAAAAACTGTTTTTT.